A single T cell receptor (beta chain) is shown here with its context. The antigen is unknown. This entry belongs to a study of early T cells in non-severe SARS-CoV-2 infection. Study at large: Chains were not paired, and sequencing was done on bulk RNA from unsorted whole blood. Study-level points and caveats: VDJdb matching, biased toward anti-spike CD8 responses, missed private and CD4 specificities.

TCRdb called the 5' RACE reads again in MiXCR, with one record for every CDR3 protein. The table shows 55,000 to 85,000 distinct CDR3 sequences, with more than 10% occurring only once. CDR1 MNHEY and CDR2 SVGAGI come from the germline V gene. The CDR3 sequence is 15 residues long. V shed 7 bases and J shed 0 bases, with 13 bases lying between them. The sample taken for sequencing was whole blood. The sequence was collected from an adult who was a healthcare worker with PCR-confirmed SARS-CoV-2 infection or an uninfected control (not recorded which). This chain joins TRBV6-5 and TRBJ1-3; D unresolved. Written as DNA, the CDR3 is TGTGCCAGCACCTCCCTACAGCGCTCTGGAAACACCATATATTTT. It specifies CASTSLQRSGNTIYF.